This TCR beta chain was sequenced during a study of T-cell memory formation after mild COVID-19. Study-level background: Clusters of TCRs were largely donor specific. Study-wide results and caveats: Cross-reactive memory apparently joined, as some responding clones appeared in pre-infection memory.

TCRdb recomputed calls from the 5' RACE reads with MiXCR, one row per CDR3 protein. The sample has 100,000 to 150,000 distinct CDR3 sequences, approximately 17% seen once. With 10 bases clipped from V and 0 bases from J, the junction kept 4 bases outside the gene matches. The CDR3 spans 15 residues. Germline-derived CDR1 and CDR2 are MNHEY and SVGAGI. On this clonotype itself: The target antigen is unknown.

This sequence joins TRBV6-5 and TRBJ1-6; 9 bases fit TRBD1. The clonotype was recovered from a man in his late teens or twenties who had mild COVID-19 (a few samples of this study predate the infection). Cell type and time point are not known. The source material was PBMCs or a T cell subset sorted from them (not recorded which). For the CDR3, the DNA is TGTGCCATAGGGACAGGGAGCTCCTATAATTCACCCCTCCACTTT. It yields the protein CAIGTGSSYNSPLHF.